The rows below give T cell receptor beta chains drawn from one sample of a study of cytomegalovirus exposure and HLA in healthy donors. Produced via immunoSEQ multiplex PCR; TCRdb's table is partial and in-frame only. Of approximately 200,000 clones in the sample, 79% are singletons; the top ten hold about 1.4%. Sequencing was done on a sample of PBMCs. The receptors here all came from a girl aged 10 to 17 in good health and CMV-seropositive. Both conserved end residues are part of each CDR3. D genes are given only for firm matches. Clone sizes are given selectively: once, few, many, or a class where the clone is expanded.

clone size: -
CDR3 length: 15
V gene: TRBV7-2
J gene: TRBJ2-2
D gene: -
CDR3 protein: CASSAWTENTGELFF
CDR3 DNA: TGTGCCAGCAGCGCGTGGACTGAGAACACCGGGGAGCTGTTTTTT

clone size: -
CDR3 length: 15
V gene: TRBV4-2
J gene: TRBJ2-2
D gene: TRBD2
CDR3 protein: CASSPQRGGSGELFF
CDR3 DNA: TGTGCCAGCAGCCCCCAGCGGGGAGGGTCCGGGGAGCTGTTTTTT

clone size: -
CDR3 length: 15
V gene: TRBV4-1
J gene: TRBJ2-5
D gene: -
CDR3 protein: CASSQTARGVETQYF
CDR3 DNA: TGCGCCAGCAGCCAAACAGCCCGCGGGGTAGAGACCCAGTACTTC

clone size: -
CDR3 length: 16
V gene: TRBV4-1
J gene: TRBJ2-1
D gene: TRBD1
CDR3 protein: CASSQGGTGGYNEQFF
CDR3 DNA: TGCGCCAGCAGCCAAGGGGGGACAGGGGGCTACAATGAGCAGTTCTTC

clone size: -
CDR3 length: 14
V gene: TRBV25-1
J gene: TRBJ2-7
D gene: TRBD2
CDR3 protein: CASSGAGGTYEQYF
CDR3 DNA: TGTGCCAGCAGTGGGGCGGGGGGGACCTACGAGCAGTACTTC

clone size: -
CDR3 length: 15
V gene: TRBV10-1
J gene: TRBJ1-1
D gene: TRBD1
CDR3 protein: CASSARQGQGTEAFF
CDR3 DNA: TGCGCCAGCAGTGCCCGACAGGGCCAGGGCACTGAAGCTTTCTTT

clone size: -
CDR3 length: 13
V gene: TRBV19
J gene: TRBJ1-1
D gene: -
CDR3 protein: CASSTWEVPVAFF
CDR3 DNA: TGTGCCAGTAGCACCTGGGAGGTCCCGGTTGCTTTCTTT

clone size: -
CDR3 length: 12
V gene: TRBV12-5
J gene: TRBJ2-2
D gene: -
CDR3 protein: CASGIPGGELFF
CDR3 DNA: TGTGCTAGTGGTATTCCGGGCGGGGAGCTGTTTTTT

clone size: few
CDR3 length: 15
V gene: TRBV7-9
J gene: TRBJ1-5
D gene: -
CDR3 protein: CASSSGGTSNQPQHF
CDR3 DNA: TGTGCCAGCAGCTCGGGGGGGACTAGCAATCAGCCCCAGCATTTT

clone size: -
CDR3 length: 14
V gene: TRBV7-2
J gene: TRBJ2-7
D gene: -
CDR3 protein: CASSSGPGFYEQYF
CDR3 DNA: TGTGCCAGCAGCTCTGGTCCGGGGTTCTACGAGCAGTACTTC

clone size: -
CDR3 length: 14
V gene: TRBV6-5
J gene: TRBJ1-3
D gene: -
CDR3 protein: CASSYSTAGNTIYF
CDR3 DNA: TGTGCCAGCAGTTACTCGACAGCTGGAAACACCATATATTTT

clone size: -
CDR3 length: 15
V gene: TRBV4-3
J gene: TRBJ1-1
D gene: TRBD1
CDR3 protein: CASSQDTGQGTEAFF
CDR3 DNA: TGCGCCAGCAGCCAAGATACGGGACAGGGTACTGAAGCTTTCTTT

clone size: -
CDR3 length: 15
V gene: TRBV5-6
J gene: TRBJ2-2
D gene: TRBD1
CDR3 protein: CASSWGQGSDGELFF
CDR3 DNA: TGTGCCAGCAGCTGGGGACAGGGTTCAGACGGGGAGCTGTTTTTT

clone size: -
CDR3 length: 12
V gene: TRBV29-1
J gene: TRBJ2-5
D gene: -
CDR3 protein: CSVRQYQETQYF
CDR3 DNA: TGCAGCGTCCGACAGTACCAAGAGACCCAGTACTTC

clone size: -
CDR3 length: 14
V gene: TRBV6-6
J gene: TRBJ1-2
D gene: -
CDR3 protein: CASSYETGGYGYTF
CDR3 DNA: TGTGCCAGCAGTTACGAGACAGGAGGCTATGGCTACACCTTC

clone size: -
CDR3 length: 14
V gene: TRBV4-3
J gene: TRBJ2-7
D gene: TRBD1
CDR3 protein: CASSPWTGTYEQYF
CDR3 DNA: TGCGCCAGCAGCCCGTGGACAGGTACCTACGAGCAGTACTTC

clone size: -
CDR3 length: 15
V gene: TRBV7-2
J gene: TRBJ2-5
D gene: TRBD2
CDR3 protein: CASSLLAGAQETQYF
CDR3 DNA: TGTGCCAGCAGCTTACTAGCGGGGGCCCAAGAGACCCAGTACTTC

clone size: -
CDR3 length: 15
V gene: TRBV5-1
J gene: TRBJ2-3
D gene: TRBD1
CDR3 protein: CASSFRDRGADTQYF
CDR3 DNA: TGCGCCAGCAGCTTCCGGGACAGGGGCGCAGATACGCAGTATTTT

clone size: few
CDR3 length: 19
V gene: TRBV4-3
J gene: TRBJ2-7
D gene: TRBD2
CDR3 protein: CASSQGSGRASGLGDEQYF
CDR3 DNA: TGCGCCAGCAGCCAAGGGTCGGGGCGGGCTAGCGGGCTCGGGGACGAGCAGTACTTC

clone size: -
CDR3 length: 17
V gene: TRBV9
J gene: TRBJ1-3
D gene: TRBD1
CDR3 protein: CASSLRPGTGGGNTIYF
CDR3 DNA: TGTGCCAGCAGCCTTCGACCCGGGACAGGCGGGGGAAACACCATATATTTT

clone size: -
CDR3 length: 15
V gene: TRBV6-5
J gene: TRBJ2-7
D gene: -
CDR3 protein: CASSYSTGRIYEQYF
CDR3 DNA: TGTGCCAGCAGCTACTCGACGGGTCGTATCTACGAGCAGTACTTC

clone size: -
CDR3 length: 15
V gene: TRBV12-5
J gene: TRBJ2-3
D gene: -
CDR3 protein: CASGLGTYGTDTQYF
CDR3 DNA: TGTGCTAGTGGCCTGGGGACATACGGCACAGATACGCAGTATTTT